A selection of T cell receptor beta chains follows, all from one sample in a study of cytomegalovirus exposure and HLA in healthy donors. Using immunoSEQ multiplex PCR, the repertoire was profiled, and TCRdb retains in-frame clones only, with some absent. The data show fewer than 250,000 clones, about 69% seen once. The sequenced sample was PBMCs. These receptors came from a man under 40 in good health and CMV-seropositive. Each CDR3 is given with its conserved first and last residue. D genes are given only for firm matches. The size entry is marked missing in some rows and otherwise reads once, few, many or a size class.

>TRBJ1-5|TRBD1|NA|TRBV5-5
CASSLGGTGRNQPQHF
TGTGCCAGCAGCTTGGGGGGGACAGGGCGCAATCAGCCCCAGCATTTT
>TRBJ1-5|NA|NA|TRBV28
CASSLWAAFNQPQHF
TGTGCCAGCAGTTTGTGGGCAGCCTTCAATCAGCCCCAGCATTTT
>TRBJ2-3|TRBD2|NA|TRBV7-2
CASRIRGGLADTQYF
TGTGCCAGCAGGATACGGGGGGGCCTAGCAGATACGCAGTATTTT
>TRBJ1-1|NA|NA|TRBV4-3
CASSRQGARGALSGTEAFF
TGCGCCAGCAGCCGGCAGGGCGCTCGGGGGGCCTTGAGTGGGACTGAAGCTTTCTTT
>TRBJ2-3|TRBD2|NA|TRBV4-2
CASSPRTSGYTSTDTQYF
TGTGCCAGCAGCCCTCGGACTAGCGGGTATACTAGCACAGATACGCAGTATTTT
>TRBJ2-7|NA|NA|TRBV5-5
CASSSSSYEQYF
TGTGCCAGCAGTTCGTCCAGCTACGAGCAGTACTTC
>TRBJ1-2|TRBD1|NA|TRBV13
CASSLGDRGDGYTF
TGTGCCAGCAGCTTAGGGGACAGGGGAGATGGCTACACCTTC
>TRBJ1-2|TRBD1|once|TRBV28
CASSAEGTGPSSYGYTF
TGTGCCAGCAGTGCGGAAGGGACAGGGCCATCCTCATATGGCTACACCTTC
>TRBJ2-6|NA|NA|TRBV23-1
CASTVLSAGAPLNSGANVLTF
TGCGCCAGCACAGTTTTATCGGCAGGGGCGCCCCTTAACTCTGGGGCCAACGTCCTGACTTTC
>TRBJ2-7|TRBD2|few|TRBV7-2
CASSLGLAAPYEQYF
TGTGCCAGCAGCTTGGGACTAGCGGCCCCCTACGAGCAGTACTTC
>TRBJ2-2|TRBD2|NA|TRBV7-9
CASSLSRLAGVTNTGELFF
TGTGCCAGCAGCTTATCGAGACTAGCGGGAGTTACGAACACCGGGGAGCTGTTTTTT
>TRBJ2-5|TRBD2|NA|TRBV5-1
CASSLPTSEETQYF
TGCGCCAGCAGCTTGCCGACTAGCGAAGAGACCCAGTACTTC
>TRBJ1-3|NA|NA|TRBV11-2
CASSFAGAKGNTIYF
TGTGCCAGCAGCTTTGCGGGGGCTAAGGGAAACACCATATATTTT
>TRBJ1-5|TRBD1|NA|TRBV15
CATSRGDRGNQPQHF
TGTGCCACCAGCAGAGGGGACAGGGGCAATCAGCCCCAGCATTTT
>TRBJ2-2|TRBD2|NA|TRBV7-8
CASSFRAGGPGELFF
TGTGCCAGCAGCTTCCGGGCGGGAGGGCCCGGGGAGCTGTTTTTT
>TRBJ2-3|NA|NA|TRBV6-6
CASSVRGTQYF
TGTGCCAGCAGTGTCCGGGGTACGCAGTATTTT
>TRBJ2-3|TRBD2|few|TRBV4-2
CASSQALGLAGGGDTQYF
TGTGCCAGCAGCCAAGCTCTGGGACTAGCGGGGGGAGGAGATACGCAGTATTTT
>TRBJ2-1|NA|NA|TRBV5-4
CASSLSYNEQFF
TGTGCCAGCAGCTTGTCGTACAATGAGCAGTTCTTC
>TRBJ1-5|NA|NA|TRBV7-9
CASSLGSGLNQPQHF
TGTGCCAGCAGCCTAGGGTCAGGGTTGAATCAGCCCCAGCATTTT
>TRBJ2-1|TRBD1|NA|TRBV5-1
CASSPARPGTGSSNEQFF
TGCGCCAGCAGCCCCGCCCGCCCCGGGACAGGGTCAAGCAATGAGCAGTTCTTC
>TRBJ2-7|TRBD2|once|TRBV19
CASSIGVSGSYEQYF
TGTGCCAGTAGCATAGGGGTTAGCGGGAGCTACGAGCAGTACTTC
>TRBJ2-1|TRBD2|few|TRBV7-8
CASSLVRRRTSSLSSYNEQFF
TGTGCCAGCAGCTTAGTAAGGAGGCGGACTAGCTCCTTAAGCTCCTACAATGAGCAGTTCTTC
>TRBJ2-7|TRBD1|NA|TRBV5-4
CASSQAQGDYEQYF
TGCGCCAGCAGCCAAGCGCAGGGGGATTACGAGCAGTACTTC
>TRBJ2-7|NA|NA|TRBV27
CASSSDRSYEQYF
TGTGCCAGCAGTTCGGACAGATCCTACGAGCAGTACTTC
>TRBJ1-2|NA|NA|TRBV7-9
CASKKGTTNYGYTF
TGTGCCAGCAAGAAAGGGACAACTAACTATGGCTACACCTTC
>TRBJ2-5|TRBD2|few|TRBV10-2
CASTGLAGAPYQETQYF
TGCGCCAGCACCGGACTAGCGGGGGCTCCGTACCAAGAGACCCAGTACTTC
>TRBJ1-5|TRBD1|few|TRBV5-4
CASSLGGQGAPQHF
TGTGCCAGCAGCTTGGGGGGACAGGGGGCGCCCCAGCATTTT
>TRBJ1-3|NA|NA|TRBV27
CASRGPGSGNTIYF
TGTGCCAGCAGGGGTCCGGGGTCTGGAAACACCATATATTTT
>TRBJ2-5|TRBD1|NA|TRBV5-4
CASSKVTGEEQYF
TGTGCCAGCAGCAAAGTGACAGGGGAGGAGCAGTACTTC
>TRBJ2-5|TRBD2|few|TRBV4-3
CASSRGLAGAPGTQYF
TGCGCCAGCAGCCGTGGACTAGCGGGGGCCCCCGGGACCCAGTACTTC
>TRBJ2-7|NA|NA|TRBV5-4
CASSLVAGSGEQYF
TGTGCCAGCAGCTTGGTGGCGGGTTCCGGCGAGCAGTACTTC
>TRBJ1-6|TRBD1|NA|TRBV9
CASSVEGTAVGSPLHF
TGTGCCAGCAGCGTAGAGGGGACAGCCGTTGGTTCACCCCTCCACTTT
>TRBJ2-5|NA|NA|TRBV5-4
CASTGGGGPRETQYF
TGTGCCAGCACCGGAGGTGGAGGGCCGAGAGAGACCCAGTACTTC
>TRBJ1-1|TRBD1|NA|TRBV2
CASAGQMNTEAFF
TGTGCCAGCGCGGGACAGATGAACACTGAAGCTTTCTTT